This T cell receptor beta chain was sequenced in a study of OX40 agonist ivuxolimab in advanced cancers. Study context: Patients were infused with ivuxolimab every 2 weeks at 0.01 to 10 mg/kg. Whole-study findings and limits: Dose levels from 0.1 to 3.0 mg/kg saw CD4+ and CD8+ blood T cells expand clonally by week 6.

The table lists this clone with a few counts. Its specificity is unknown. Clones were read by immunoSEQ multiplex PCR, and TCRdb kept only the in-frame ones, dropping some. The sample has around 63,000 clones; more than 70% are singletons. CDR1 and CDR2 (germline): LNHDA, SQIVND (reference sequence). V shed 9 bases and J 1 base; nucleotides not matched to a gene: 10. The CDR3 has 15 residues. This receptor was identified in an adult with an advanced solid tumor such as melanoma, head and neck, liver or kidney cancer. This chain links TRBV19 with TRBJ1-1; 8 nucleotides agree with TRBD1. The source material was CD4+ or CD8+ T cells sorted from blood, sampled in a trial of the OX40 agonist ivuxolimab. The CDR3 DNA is TGTGCCAGCGGTATTTCCGGGACAGGGAACACTGAAGCTTTCTTT. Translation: CASGISGTGNTEAFF.